This is a list of T cell receptor beta chains from one sample in a study of T cell repertoires in cytomegalovirus infection. Each CDR3 protein is one row after TCRdb ran MiXCR on the reads. In the table there are 830,000 or so distinct CDR3 sequences, around a third of which are singletons. These receptors lack a known antigen. Sequencing used cultured CD8+ T cells from PBMCs, obtained from culture after CMV antigen stimulation. These TCRs come from a human donor in good health (CMV status not recorded). Some clones in this sample may be carry-over from other donors' samples. CDR3s include the opening cysteine and the closing phenylalanine or tryptophan. Fields, in order: V gene, D gene, clone size, CDR3 length, J gene, CDR3 DNA, CDR3 protein. The D gene is left open where the match is weak. Size values are once, few and many counts, or a class for expanded clones, and some rows have none.

TRBV12-3/TRBV12-4,TRBD2,-,13,TRBJ2-5,TGTGCCAGCACCCCGGGGGGGATGGAGACCCAGTACTTC,CASTPGGMETQYF
TRBV19,-,few,15,TRBJ2-1,TGTGCCAGTAGTAACGTAGGGGTCTCCTACAATGAGCAGTTCTTC,CASSNVGVSYNEQFF
TRBV7-2,TRBD1,few,16,TRBJ1-6,TGTGCCAGCAGCTTAGTGAGGACAGGGGGCAATTCACCCCTCCACTTT,CASSLVRTGGNSPLHF
TRBV7-3,TRBD1,few,14,TRBJ2-1,TGTGCCAGCAGCTCACGGGACAGGGTGGGTGAGCAGTTCTTC,CASSSRDRVGEQFF
TRBV7-9,TRBD1,few,17,TRBJ1-4,TGTGCCAGCAGCTTTCTCTCGACAGGGGGACCTAATGAAAAACTGTTTTTT,CASSFLSTGGPNEKLFF
TRBV4-1,-,-,14,TRBJ2-1,TGCGCCAGCAGCCGAGGGACTTACAACAATGAGCAGTTCTTC,CASSRGTYNNEQFF
TRBV7-8,TRBD2,many,16,TRBJ2-1,TGTGCCAGCAGCTACCCCGGGGGGGGGTACCCCAATGAGCAGTTCTTC,CASSYPGGGYPNEQFF
TRBV12-3/TRBV12-4,-,-,20,TRBJ1-5,TGTGCCAGCAGTTTAGTTCTATGTGGTACCCGCGCGTATAGCAATCAGCCCCAGCATTTT,CASSLVLCGTRAYSNQPQHF
TRBV6-2/TRBV6-3,-,-,14,TRBJ2-3,TGTGCCAGCAACTTAGCCCATTCCTCAGATACGCAGTATTTT,CASNLAHSSDTQYF
TRBV7-9,-,-,13,TRBJ2-3,TGTGCCAGCAGCTTAACACAGGCAGATACGCAGTATTTT,CASSLTQADTQYF
TRBV2,-,once,17,TRBJ1-2,TGTGCCAGCATAGATCCCCGACGGGGCAAAAAAGAGGATGGCTACACCTTC,CASIDPRRGKKEDGYTF
TRBV6-1,-,-,14,TRBJ2-2,TGTGCCAGCAGTGGAAGCCCTCTCACCGGGGAGCTGTTTTTT,CASSGSPLTGELFF
TRBV6-2/TRBV6-3,-,-,13,TRBJ2-7,TGTGCCAGCACCTGGGGAGAAACCTACGAGCAGTACTTC,CASTWGETYEQYF
TRBV15,-,few,13,TRBJ1-1,TGTGCCACCAGCATCCGGGGGAGCGGTGAAGCTTTTTTT,CATSIRGSGEAFF
TRBV7-4,-,-,15,TRBJ2-2,TGTGCCAGCAGCCCAGGGACATGGGTTACCGGGGAGCTGTTTTTT,CASSPGTWVTGELFF
TRBV5-1,TRBD1,-,20,TRBJ1-1,TGCGCCAGCAGCTCCCCGGGCGGGACAGGGCAGACTACCATGAACACTGAAGCTTTCTTT,CASSSPGGTGQTTMNTEAFF
TRBV7-9,TRBD2,few,16,TRBJ2-1,TGTGCCAGCAGCTTATGGGGTAGCGGGGGCTACAATGAGCAGTTCTTC,CASSLWGSGGYNEQFF
TRBV6-5,-,-,15,TRBJ1-2,TGTGCCAGCAGTCGCCCGTCAGCCAATGTCGGTGGCTACACCTTC,CASSRPSANVGGYTF
TRBV4-1,-,few,12,TRBJ2-1,TGCGCCAGCAGCCAAGCCTCCAATGAGCAGTTCTTC,CASSQASNEQFF
TRBV7-3,TRBD1,few,14,TRBJ2-4,TGTGCCAGCAGCTCCGGACAGGGTTGGGACATTCAGTACTTC,CASSSGQGWDIQYF
TRBV6-2/TRBV6-3,-,-,17,TRBJ2-2,TGTGCCAGCAGTTACTCCGACCAGGGGATTGACACCGGGGAGCTGTTTTTT,CASSYSDQGIDTGELFF
TRBV3-1,-,few,11,TRBJ2-7,TGTGCCAGCAGCTTCGCGGTGGAGCAGTACTTC,CASSFAVEQYF
TRBV7-6,TRBD2,-,15,TRBJ2-1,TGTGCCAGCAACCCAAGCGGGGAGACTTTCGATGAGCAGTTCTTC,CASNPSGETFDEQFF
TRBV19,-,-,12,TRBJ2-2,TGTGCCAGTATCCAGGGTTCCGGGGAGCTGTTTTTT,CASIQGSGELFF
TRBV7-9,-,-,15,TRBJ2-2,TGTGCCAGCAGCTACAGGGGAGGGAGCACCGGGGAGCTGTTTTTT,CASSYRGGSTGELFF
TRBV7-2,-,-,15,TRBJ1-2,TGTGCCAGCAGCTTAGGAGGGGGGGGGGGCCATGGCTACACCTTC,CASSLGGGGGHGYTF
TRBV4-1,-,few,14,TRBJ2-3,TGCGCCAGCAGCCAAGATAATCCTGTGGATACGCAGTATTTT,CASSQDNPVDTQYF
TRBV4-1,-,few,16,TRBJ2-3,TGCGCCAGCAGCCGCTCGGGGGCGCGCGCGGAAGATACGCAGTATTTT,CASSRSGARAEDTQYF
TRBV9,-,-,17,TRBJ1-1,TGTGCCAGCAGAACACGGGACCCCCCTTCGAAGAACACTGAAGCTTTCTTT,CASRTRDPPSKNTEAFF
TRBV4-1,-,few,13,TRBJ2-2,TGCGCCAGCAGCCAGCCGGAGTTCGGGGAGCTGTTTTTT,CASSQPEFGELFF
TRBV24-1,-,-,15,TRBJ2-2,TGTGCCACCAGTGATCTTACTCAGGGTACCGGGGAGCTGTTTTTT,CATSDLTQGTGELFF
TRBV2,TRBD2,-,13,TRBJ2-7,TGTGCCAGCAAGACTAGCGATTCCTACGAGCAGTACTTC,CASKTSDSYEQYF
TRBV19,TRBD2,-,21,TRBJ2-6,TGTGCCAGTAGTCCCCGGGACTATGGGGCCTTATCCCTCTCTGGGGCCAACGTCCTGACTTTC,CASSPRDYGALSLSGANVLTF
TRBV19,TRBD1,once,17,TRBJ1-2,TGTGCCAGTAGTATAGCTCCGGGACAGGGAGCTACCTATGGCTACACCTTC,CASSIAPGQGATYGYTF
TRBV2,-,few,12,TRBJ2-1,TGTGCCAGTGCTGGCTCCTACAATGAGCAGTTCTTC,CASAGSYNEQFF
TRBV2,-,few,15,TRBJ2-3,TGTGCCAGCAGTGGTTTTATTCCGGGGCGAAATACGCAGTATTTT,CASSGFIPGRNTQYF
TRBV12-3/TRBV12-4,-,-,13,TRBJ2-5,TGTGCCAGCAGTACAGGGTTTTTAGAGACCCAGTACTTC,CASSTGFLETQYF
TRBV25-1,-,-,11,TRBJ1-3,TGTGCCAGCGGGGCTGGAAACACCATATATTTT,CASGAGNTIYF
TRBV6-2/TRBV6-3,TRBD2,many,21,TRBJ2-3,TGTGCCAGCAGTTACTCGATACCCACGACTAGCGGGGAGACCGGCACAGATACGCAGTATTTT,CASSYSIPTTSGETGTDTQYF
TRBV6-5,-,few,14,TRBJ2-5,TGTGCCAGCAGTTACTCGTTCAACCAAGAGACCCAGTACTTC,CASSYSFNQETQYF
TRBV6-5,-,-,15,TRBJ1-2,TGTGCCAGCAAACCGGGCCTATTAACTAACTATGGCTACACCTTC,CASKPGLLTNYGYTF
TRBV6-2/TRBV6-3,TRBD2,-,14,TRBJ2-1,TGTGCCAGCAGTTGGGCGGGACTAGCAAATGAGCAGTTCTTC,CASSWAGLANEQFF
TRBV5-1,TRBD1,-,14,TRBJ2-7,TGCGCCAGCAGCTACGGACAGGGTCCCGACGAGCAGTACTTC,CASSYGQGPDEQYF
TRBV28,-,-,16,TRBJ2-5,TGTGCCAGCAGGACACTCCGGGACCCGAAGGGGGAGACCCAGTACTTC,CASRTLRDPKGETQYF
TRBV5-1,-,once,18,TRBJ2-7,TGCGCCAGCAGCGGGGAAACAACCGGGGGTCTGAGCTCCTACGAGCAGTACTTC,CASSGETTGGLSSYEQYF
TRBV20-1,-,-,15,TRBJ1-5,TGCAGTGCTAGAGAGGGGTGGGGACCCAATCAGCCCCAGCATTTT,CSAREGWGPNQPQHF
TRBV7-8,TRBD1,many,15,TRBJ2-1,TGTGCCAGCAGCTTAAGGATTACAGGGGGTAATGAGCAGTTCTTC,CASSLRITGGNEQFF
TRBV7-8,-,many,14,TRBJ1-2,TGTGCCAGCAGCTTCAGGGAGGGGAGCTATGGCTACACCTTC,CASSFREGSYGYTF
TRBV27,-,once,14,TRBJ2-7,TGTGCCAGCAGTTTTGGTGGGGGCTTAGGAGAGCAGTACTTC,CASSFGGGLGEQYF
TRBV7-9,-,-,11,TRBJ2-1,TGTGCCAGCAACTCATACAATGAGCAGTTCTTC,CASNSYNEQFF
TRBV7-9,-,-,15,TRBJ2-2,TGTGCCAGCGGTAACGCAGACATGAGCACCGGGGAGCTGTTTTTT,CASGNADMSTGELFF
TRBV10-3,-,-,17,TRBJ1-6,TGTGCCATCAGTGAGGGGGCCACCAGCTCCTATAATTCACCCCTCCACTTT,CAISEGATSSYNSPLHF
TRBV7-8,TRBD2,many,17,TRBJ2-5,TGTGCCAGCAGCTGGGGTCCCTACCGGGGGGAGGTCGAGACCCAGTACTTC,CASSWGPYRGEVETQYF
TRBV7-9,TRBD1,many,13,TRBJ1-1,TGTGCCAGCAGCTTTGACAGGGTCACTGAAGCTTTCTTT,CASSFDRVTEAFF